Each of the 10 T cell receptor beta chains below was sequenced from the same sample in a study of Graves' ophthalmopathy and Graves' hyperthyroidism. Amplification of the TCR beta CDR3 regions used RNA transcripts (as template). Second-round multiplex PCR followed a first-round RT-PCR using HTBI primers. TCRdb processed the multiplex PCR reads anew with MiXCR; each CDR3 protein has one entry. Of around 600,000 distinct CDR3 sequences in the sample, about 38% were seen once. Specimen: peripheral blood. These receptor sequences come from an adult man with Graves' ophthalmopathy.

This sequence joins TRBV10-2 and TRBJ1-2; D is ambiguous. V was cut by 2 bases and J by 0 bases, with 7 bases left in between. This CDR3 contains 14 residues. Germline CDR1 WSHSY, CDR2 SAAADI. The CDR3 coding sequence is TGCGCCAGCAGTGAGATAGGGCCTAACTATGGCTACACCTTC. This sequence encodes CASSEIGPNYGYTF.

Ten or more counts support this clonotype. The CDR3, as DNA: TGTGCCAGCAGTTGGGAAGTACAGCCCCAGCATTTT. It translates to CASSWEVQPQHF. The chain is built from TRBV12-3 or TRBV12-4 and TRBJ1-5; the D is unclear. This CDR3 has 12 amino acids. Trimming pared 4 bases from V and 7 bases from J, leaving 8 bases between.

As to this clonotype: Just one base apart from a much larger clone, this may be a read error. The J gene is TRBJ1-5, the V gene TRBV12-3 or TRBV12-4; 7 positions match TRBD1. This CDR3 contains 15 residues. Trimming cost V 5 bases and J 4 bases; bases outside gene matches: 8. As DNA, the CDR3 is TGTGCCAGCAGTCTCTTACAGGGGTTAAATCAGCCCCAGCATTTT. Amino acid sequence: CASSLLQGLNQPQHF.

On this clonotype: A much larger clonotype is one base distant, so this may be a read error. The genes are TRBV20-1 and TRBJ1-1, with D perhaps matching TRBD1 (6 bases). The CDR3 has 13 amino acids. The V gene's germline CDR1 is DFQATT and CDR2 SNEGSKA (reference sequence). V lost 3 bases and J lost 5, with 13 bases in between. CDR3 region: CSARVQGRTEAFF. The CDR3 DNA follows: TGCAGTGCTAGGGTGCAGGGGAGGACTGAAGCTTTCTTT.

This CDR3 reads CASSRGETNEKLFF. In nucleotides, the CDR3 is TGCGCCAGCAGCCGGGGGGAGACTAATGAAAAACTGTTTTTT. This chain links TRBV4-1 with TRBJ1-4; a possible D gene is TRBD1 (5 bases). This CDR3 has 14 amino acids. V lost 4 bases and J lost 2, with 8 bases in between. Per the germline V gene, CDR1 is MGHRA and CDR2 is YSYEKL.

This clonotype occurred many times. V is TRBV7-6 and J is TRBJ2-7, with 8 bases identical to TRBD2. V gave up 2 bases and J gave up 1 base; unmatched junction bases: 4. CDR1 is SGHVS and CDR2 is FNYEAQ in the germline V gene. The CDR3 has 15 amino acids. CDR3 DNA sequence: TGTGCCAGCAGCTTACTAAGCGGGAGTTCCTACGAGCAGTACTTC. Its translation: CASSLLSGSSYEQYF.

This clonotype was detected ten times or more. CDR3 in amino acids: CASSTLSGQPQHF. For the CDR3, the DNA is TGTGCCAGTAGTACGCTCAGTGGTCAGCCCCAGCATTTT. The chain recombines TRBV19 with TRBJ1-5; no clear D. Germline V gene data show CDR1 as LNHDA and CDR2 as SQIVND (reference sequence). V was shortened by 4 bases and J by 6 bases, with 10 bases between the two germline ends. The CDR3 runs to 13 residues.

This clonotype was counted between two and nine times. The CDR3 loop is CASSFPSGKKETQYF. CDR3 coding DNA: TGTGCCAGCAGCTTTCCTAGCGGGAAGAAAGAGACCCAGTACTTC. The chain recombines TRBV7-2 with TRBJ2-5, with TRBD2 matching 9 bases. The germline V gene encodes CDR1 SGHTA and CDR2 FQGNSA. Trimming at V came to 3 bases and at J to 3 bases, leaving 5 bases not matched to a gene. The CDR3 spans 15 residues.

Written as DNA, the CDR3 is TGCGCCAGCAGTGAGTCGGCAGGATACCGTACTGAAGCTTTCTTT. Protein product: CASSESAGYRTEAFF. This rearrangement joins TRBV10-1 to TRBJ1-1, with D uncertain. Germline lookup yields CDR1 WNHNN and CDR2 SYGVQD (reference sequence). The CDR3 is 15 amino acids. V lost 0 bases and J lost 5, with 13 bases in between.

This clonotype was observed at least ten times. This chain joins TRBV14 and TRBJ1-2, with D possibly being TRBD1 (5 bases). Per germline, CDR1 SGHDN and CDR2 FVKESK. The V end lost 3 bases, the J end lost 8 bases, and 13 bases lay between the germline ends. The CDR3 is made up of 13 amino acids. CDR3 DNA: TGTGCCAGCAGCCAGGGATATGGGGACGGCTACACCTTC. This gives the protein CASSQGYGDGYTF.